This T cell receptor (beta chain) was retrieved from a study of blood T cell repertoires in COVID-19. The overall study: The United States, Italy and Spain provided the acute and convalescent COVID-19 samples.

Original processing notes: It was from reference gene primer amplification that nucleated cell counts were estimated. Data came from immunoSEQ multiplex PCR; TCRdb stores just in-frame clones and leaves some out. D and trimming were read from the DNA, whereas the V and J calls and clone size are those reported in that table. The sample lists around 84,000 clones, roughly 78% occurring once. Trimming removed 4 bases from V and 7 bases from J, with 13 bases in between. Germline values: CDR1 SGHVS, CDR2 FQNEAQ. CDR3 size: 14 residues. Patients at the Seattle site were enrolled during active infection and followed longitudinally.

The chain combines TRBV7-8 with TRBJ1-4; possibly TRBD1 for D (5 bases). Input material: peripheral blood. This TCR was recovered from a man aged 55 to 69 with COVID-19, enrolled during active disease. The CDR3 is CASSSSPGIEKLFF. In nucleotides, the CDR3 is TGTGCCAGCAGCTCCTCTCCAGGGATTGAAAAACTGTTTTTT.